Following are 20 T cell receptor beta chains from one sample sequenced in a study of long-term antiretroviral therapy in people with HIV. This was the immunoSEQ v3.0 assay at survey level. This table comes from immunoSEQ multiplex PCR, and its TCRdb copy is limited to in-frame clones, with some not included. The data show about 33,000 clones, around 96% seen once. The material sequenced was unsorted PBMCs, taken roughly 6.4 years after starting antiretroviral therapy. All receptors come from a man younger than 40 with HIV.

CDR3 residues: CASSGTASTYEQYF. CDR3 sequence (DNA): TGTGCCAGCAGTGGTACCGCCTCCACGTACGAGCAGTACTTC. The chain uses TRBV6-6 and TRBJ2-7; D remains unclear. The CDR3 length is 14 residues. V lost 5 bases to trimming and J lost 4 bases, with 15 bases between them. CDR1 MNHNY and CDR2 SVGAGI come from the germline V gene (reference sequence).

V and J are TRBV11-2 and TRBJ2-7; D is uncertain. The CDR3 is 10 residues long. CDR1 is SGHAT and CDR2 is FQNNGV in the germline V gene. With 2 bases removed from V and 5 bases from J, the gap between germline ends came to 1 base. CDR3 loop: CASSLHEQYF. CDR3 nucleotides: TGTGCCAGCAGCTTACACGAGCAGTACTTC.

The gene calls are TRBV19 and TRBJ2-3; D tentatively reads TRBD1 or TRBD2 (6 bases each). Germline CDR1 and CDR2: LNHDA and SQIVND (reference sequence). The V and J ends lost 3 bases and 8 bases respectively, with 18 bases between them. CDR3 size: 15 residues. This chain's CDR3 is CASSMTGGWVGTQYF. Written as DNA, the CDR3 is TGTGCCAGTAGTATGACCGGGGGCTGGGTTGGTACGCAGTATTTT.

The chain uses TRBV30 and TRBJ2-7, with 10 positions matching TRBD2. There are 15 residues in the CDR3. Germline lookup yields CDR1 GTSNPN and CDR2 SVGIG (reference sequence). J lost 3 bases, V lost 0 bases, and 5 bases had no gene match. The CDR3 reads CAWSVMPSGSYEQYF. The CDR3 DNA reads TGTGCCTGGAGTGTAATGCCTAGCGGGAGCTACGAGCAGTACTTC.

The rearrangement links TRBV7-9 to TRBJ2-1; TRBD2 agrees at 7 bases. The V gene end was trimmed by 10 bases and the J gene end by 1 base; junction bases not matched to a gene: 7. Germline CDR1 reads SEHNR; CDR2 reads FQNEAQ (reference sequence). This CDR3 has 14 amino acids. Written as DNA, the CDR3 is TGTGCCATCCCCCCCGGGGGGTCCTACAATGAGCAGTTCTTC. Its translation: CAIPPGGSYNEQFF.

This sequence joins TRBV2 and TRBJ1-4; D remains unclear. The CDR3 spans 16 residues. The germline V gene encodes CDR1 SNHLY and CDR2 FYNNEI. The V end was cut by 4 bases, the J end by 8 bases, with 20 bases between. The CDR3 coding sequence is TGTGCCAGCAGTGGCTACAACACAGTCGGGCGAGAAAAACTGTTTTTT. It is translated as CASSGYNTVGREKLFF.

V gene TRBV11-2 combines with J gene TRBJ2-7; D gene uncertain. CDR1 SGHAT and CDR2 FQNNGV come from the germline V gene. The length of the CDR3 is 12 residues. The germline V and J ends were trimmed by 5 bases and 3 bases, with 8 bases remaining between them. CDR3 bases: TGTGCCAGCAGCGTTTACAGCTACGAGCAGTACTTC. Its protein product is CASSVYSYEQYF.

This rearrangement joins TRBV18 to TRBJ1-4; D gene ambiguous. The CDR3 contains 15 residues. V lost 1 base and J 0 bases, leaving 6 bases between the germline ends. Looked up from germline, CDR1 is KGHSH and CDR2 is LQKENI. As DNA, the CDR3 is TGTGCCAGCTCACCACAGGGAGCAACTAATGAAAAACTGTTTTTT. Amino acids: CASSPQGATNEKLFF.

V usage is TRBV7-6 and J usage is TRBJ2-1, with 8 bases that match TRBD1. CDR1 is SGHVS and CDR2 is FNYEAQ in the germline V gene. Losses at the gene ends were 5 bases for V and 4 bases for J; bases not matched to a gene: 1. CDR3 length: 13 amino acids. CDR3 in DNA: TGTGCCAGCAGCCGGACAGGGTACAATGAGCAGTTCTTC. Its protein is CASSRTGYNEQFF.

This sequence joins TRBV4-2 and TRBJ1-5; 8 positions agree with TRBD1. Germline values: CDR1 LGHNA, CDR2 YNFKEQ. J lost 6 bases, V lost 1 base, and 5 bases had no gene match. There are 15 residues in the CDR3. CDR3 amino acids: CASSQVQGVGQPQHF. The DNA of the CDR3 is TGTGCCAGCAGCCAAGTACAGGGGGTTGGTCAGCCCCAGCATTTT.

This sequence joins TRBV29-1 and TRBJ1-3, with D tentatively TRBD1 (6 bases). CDR1 and CDR2 (germline): SQVTM, ANQGSEA. The CDR3 contains 13 residues. V was clipped by 5 bases and J by 3 bases, with 11 bases between them. CDR3 in DNA: TGCAGCGTTCGAGGGGGGGATGGAAACACCATATATTTT. This gives the protein CSVRGGDGNTIYF.

This clone came up once. This chain links TRBV10-3 with TRBJ1-3; tentatively, D is TRBD1 (5 bases). This CDR3 is built from 15 residues. V lost 3 bases, J lost 2 bases, and 11 bases lay in between. CDR1 and CDR2 (germline): ENHRY, SYGVKD. The CDR3: CAISDLVGPGNTIYF. The CDR3 nucleotides read TGTGCCATCAGTGACCTGGTGGGGCCTGGAAACACCATATATTTT.

The genes are TRBV6-5 and TRBJ2-7; 10 nucleotides agree with TRBD1. CDR3 length equals 15 residues. Germline V gene sequence: CDR1 MNHEY, CDR2 SVGAGI. The trim removed 2 bases at V and 10 bases at J, leaving 11 bases unmatched. CDR3 sequence (DNA): TGTGCCAGCAGTTACGGGGGACAGGGGATGTCTGTCCAGTACTTC. Translating gives CASSYGGQGMSVQYF.

The V gene is TRBV6-6, the J gene TRBJ2-3; D call uncertain. The CDR3 totals 13 residues. The V gene's germline CDR1 is MNHNY and CDR2 SVGAGI (reference sequence). Trimming left V 7 bases short and J 5 bases short, with 13 bases between. The CDR3 loop is CASIQRVGDTQYF. The CDR3 DNA reads TGTGCCAGCATTCAAAGGGTAGGAGATACGCAGTATTTT.

The CDR3 nucleotides are TGCGCCAGCAGTGGGTCCGATACGCAGTATTTT. Its translation is CASSGSDTQYF. The chain links TRBV5-1 to TRBJ2-3; D remains unclear. Per the germline V gene, CDR1 is SGHRS and CDR2 is YFSETQ. CDR3 length: 11 residues. V was shortened by 5 bases and J by 6 bases, with 7 bases between the two germline ends. Drawing the rest from reference TRBV5-1 and TRBJ2-3, the complete variable domain is KAGVTQTPRYLIKTRGQQVTLSCSPISGHRSVSWYQQTPGQGLQFLFEYFSETQRNKGNFPGRFSGRQFSNSRSEMNVSTLELGDSALYLCASSGSDTQYFGPGTRLTVL.

This clone occurred once. The V gene is TRBV6-1, the J gene TRBJ2-7; D is uncertain. V dropped 4 bases and J dropped 6 bases, with 10 bases sitting between them. This CDR3 spans 12 amino acids. The germline CDR1 and CDR2 sequences are MNHNS and SASEGT. CDR3 in amino acids: CASSVQRLEQYF. The CDR3, as DNA: TGTGCCAGCAGTGTGCAGCGACTCGAGCAGTACTTC.

The CDR3 region has the DNA TGCAGCCTGAGGACAGGGGAGAGTCGTGGCTACACCTTC. Translation gives CSLRTGESRGYTF. The V call is TRBV29-1, the J call TRBJ1-2; the match to TRBD1 covers 9 bases. Germline V gene lookup returns CDR1 SQVTM and CDR2 ANQGSEA. The CDR3 is 13 residues long. V was pared by 8 bases and J by 7 bases, with 11 bases of the junction left unmatched. The full variable domain, completed using reference TRBV29-1 and TRBJ1-2, is SAVISQKPSRDICQRGTSLTIQCQVDSQVTMMFWYRQQPGQSLTLIATANQGSEATYESGFVIDKFPISRPNLTFSTLTVSNMSPEDSSIYLCSLRTGESRGYTFGSGTRLTVV.

The chain employs TRBV5-4 and TRBJ2-5; 9 bases map to TRBD2. J was trimmed by 5 bases and V by 0 bases; bases with no gene match: 8. Germline CDR1 and CDR2: SGHNT and YYREEE (reference sequence). The CDR3 runs 16 residues. The CDR3 DNA follows: TGTGCCAGCAGCTTGGAGCTGCGGGGGGGCTTGGAGACCCAGTACTTC. Translated, it gives CASSLELRGGLETQYF.

This clone was recorded only once. The chain joins TRBV6-6 to TRBJ2-7; D unresolved. From germline, CDR1 is MNHNY and CDR2 SVGAGI (reference sequence). This CDR3 comprises 12 residues. Trimming cost V 2 bases and J 4 bases, with 6 bases left between them. The CDR3 reads CASSYEAYEQYF. CDR3 coding DNA: TGTGCCAGCAGTTACGAAGCTTACGAGCAGTACTTC.

The rearrangement links TRBV6-5 to TRBJ2-1, with D perhaps matching TRBD2 (6 bases). Deletions cut 10 bases from V and 2 bases from J, with 15 bases between. The CDR3 spans 14 residues. Germline CDR1 and CDR2: MNHEY and SVGAGI. The CDR3 nucleotides read TGTGCCACTTGTTGGGGAGGCCCCTACAATGAGCAGTTCTTC. It yields the protein CATCWGGPYNEQFF.